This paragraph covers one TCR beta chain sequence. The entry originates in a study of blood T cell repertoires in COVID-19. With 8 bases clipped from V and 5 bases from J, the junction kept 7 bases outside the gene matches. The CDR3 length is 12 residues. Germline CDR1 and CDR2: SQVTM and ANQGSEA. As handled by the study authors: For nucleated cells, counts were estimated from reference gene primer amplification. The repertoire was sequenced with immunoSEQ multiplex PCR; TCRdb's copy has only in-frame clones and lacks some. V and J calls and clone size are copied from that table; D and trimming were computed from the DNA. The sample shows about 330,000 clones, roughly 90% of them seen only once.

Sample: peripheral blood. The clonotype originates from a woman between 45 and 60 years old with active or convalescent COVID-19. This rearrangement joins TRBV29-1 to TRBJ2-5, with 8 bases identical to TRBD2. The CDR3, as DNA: TGCAGCTTCTCGGGGGGGCCTGAGACCCAGTACTTC. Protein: CSFSGGPETQYF.